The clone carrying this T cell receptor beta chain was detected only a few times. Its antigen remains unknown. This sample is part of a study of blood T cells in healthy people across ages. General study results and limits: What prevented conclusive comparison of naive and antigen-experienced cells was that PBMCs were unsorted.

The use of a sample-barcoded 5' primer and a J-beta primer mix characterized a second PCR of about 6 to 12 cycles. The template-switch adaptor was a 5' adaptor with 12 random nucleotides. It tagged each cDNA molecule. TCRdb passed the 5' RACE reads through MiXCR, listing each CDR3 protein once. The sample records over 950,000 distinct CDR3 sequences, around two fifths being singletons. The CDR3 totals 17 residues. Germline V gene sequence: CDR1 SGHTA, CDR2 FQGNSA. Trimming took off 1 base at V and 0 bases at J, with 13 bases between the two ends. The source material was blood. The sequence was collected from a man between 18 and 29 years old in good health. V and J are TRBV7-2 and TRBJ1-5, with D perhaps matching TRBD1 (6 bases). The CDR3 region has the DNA TGTGCCAGCAGCTTAGGACCCAGGGGTAATAGCAATCAGCCCCAGCATTTT. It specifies CASSLGPRGNSNQPQHF.